This T cell receptor (beta chain) was found in a study of T cell responses to AZD1222 COVID-19 vaccine. General study findings and limits: When two AZD1222 doses had been given, Spike-specific TCR breadth and depth rose. With dominance at 160-218 and 743-854, vaccine-associated CD4 TCRs spanned spike. Epitopes outside B.1.351 and B.1.1.7 mutated regions reportedly drew nearly half of spike TCRs.

Details on this clone: What it binds is not known.

Germline V CDR1 and CDR2: SGHVS, FQNEAQ. The CDR3 is 16 residues long. Trimming took off 5 bases at V and 0 bases at J, with 14 bases between the two ends. Some clones are missing from TCRdb's copy, which holds only in-frame ones; the method was immunoSEQ multiplex PCR. The sample records 75,000 to 85,000 clones, roughly nine tenths being singletons. This material consisted of peripheral blood, taken on day 0 of AZD1222 vaccination. V usage is TRBV7-8 and J usage is TRBJ1-5; D ambiguous. This sequence originates from an adult in good health. In DNA form, the CDR3 reads TGTGCCAGCAGCAATAAAAAGGTTTATAGCAATCAGCCCCAGCATTTT. This translates into CASSNKKVYSNQPQHF. Full variable domain (missing parts from reference TRBV7-8 and TRBJ1-5): GAGVSQSPRYKVAKRGQDVALRCDPISGHVSLFWYQQALGQGPEFLTYFQNEAQLDKSGLPSDRFFAERPEGSVSTLKIQRTQQEDSAVYLCASSNKKVYSNQPQHFGDGTRLSIL.